This T cell receptor beta chain was sequenced for a study of blood T cell repertoires in COVID-19. Study-level information: T cells, B-cell-depleted T cells, or PBMCs provided the cDNA or gDNA that served as material.

Trimming pared 0 bases from V and 4 bases from J, leaving 10 bases between. The CDR3 has 15 amino acids. Germline CDR1 ENHRY, CDR2 SYGVKD. As handled by the study authors: Cell counts per sample came from amplifying reference gene primers. Only in-frame clones appear in the TCRdb table, and some are missing; sequencing was by immunoSEQ multiplex PCR. V and J calls and clone size are those listed in that table; D and trimming were worked out from the DNA. The data hold some 120,000 clones, with around four fifths observed a single time. The sample taken for sequencing was peripheral blood. The V and J genes are TRBV10-3 and TRBJ1-3; D is possibly TRBD1 (5 bases). This receptor was taken from a man younger than 40 with acute or convalescent COVID-19. This CDR3 is CAISESPGGGNTIYF. CDR3 DNA: TGTGCCATCAGTGAGTCCCCCGGGGGGGGAAACACCATATATTTT.